This T cell receptor (beta chain) was obtained from a study of PD-L1 blockade in urothelial cancer. This clone was observed once. Stated time point: peripheral blood 6 weeks after treatment start. The protocol was immunoSEQ multiplex PCR, while the TCRdb copy is restricted to in-frame clones and leaves out a portion. Of about 51,000 clones in the sample, 88% were seen once. This CDR3 comprises 12 residues. V was clipped by 1 base and J by 12 bases, with 10 bases between them. Per germline, CDR1 SGHTA and CDR2 FQGNSA. This sequence joins TRBV7-2 and TRBJ2-4; D might be TRBD2 (5 bases). This sequence was found in a man in his fifties or sixties with urothelial cancer. The source was PBMCs, collected around atezolizumab (anti-PD-L1) treatment. The CDR3 loop reads CASSLVRTDQYF. In nucleotides, the CDR3 is TGTGCCAGCAGCTTAGTCCGGACTGATCAGTACTTC.